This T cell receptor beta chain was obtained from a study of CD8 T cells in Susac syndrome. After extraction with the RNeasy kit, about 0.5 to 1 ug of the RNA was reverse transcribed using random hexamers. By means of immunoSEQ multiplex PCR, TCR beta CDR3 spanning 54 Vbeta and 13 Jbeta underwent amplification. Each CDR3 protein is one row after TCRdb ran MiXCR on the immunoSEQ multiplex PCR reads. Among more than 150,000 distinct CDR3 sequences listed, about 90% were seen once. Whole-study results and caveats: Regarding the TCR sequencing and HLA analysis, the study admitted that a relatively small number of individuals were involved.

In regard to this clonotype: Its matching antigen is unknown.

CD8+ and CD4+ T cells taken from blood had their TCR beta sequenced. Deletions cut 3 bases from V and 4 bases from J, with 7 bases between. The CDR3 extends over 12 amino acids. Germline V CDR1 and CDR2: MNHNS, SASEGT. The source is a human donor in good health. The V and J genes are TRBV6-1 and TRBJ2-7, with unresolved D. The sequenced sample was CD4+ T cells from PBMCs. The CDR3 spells CASSDWPYEQYF. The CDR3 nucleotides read TGTGCCAGCAGTGACTGGCCATACGAGCAGTACTTC.